Presented here are 10 T cell receptor beta chains from one specimen sequenced in a study of blood T cell repertoires in COVID-19. Generated by immunoSEQ multiplex PCR, the TCRdb table keeps only in-frame clones and is missing some. The sample yields about 200,000 clones, about 86% seen once. The source material was PBMCs or T cells enriched from blood (not recorded which). Receptor source: a middle-aged woman with acute COVID-19.

The V and J genes are TRBV27 and TRBJ2-1, with 11 bases identical to TRBD2. The junction had 12 bases not matched to a gene; V was cut back by 1 base and J by 1 base. Germline V gene sequence: CDR1 MNHEY, CDR2 SMNVEV (reference sequence). The CDR3 length is 20 residues. Here the CDR3 DNA reads TGTGCCAGCAGTTTATTTCCGTTAGGAATAGCGGGAGGGTCCTACAATGAGCAGTTCTTC. Amino acids: CASSLFPLGIAGGSYNEQFF.

The V call is TRBV28, the J call TRBJ1-2, with TRBD1 matching 9 bases. The length of the CDR3 is 17 residues. Germline CDR1 and CDR2: MDHEN and SYDVKM. With V trimmed by 5 bases and J by 3 bases, 13 bases remained unmatched. CDR3 sequence: CASSTSGQGPLHYGYTF. CDR3 sequence (DNA): TGTGCCAGCAGTACCTCGGGACAGGGTCCACTACACTATGGCTACACCTTC.

The chain couples TRBV11-2 to TRBJ2-5, with D perhaps matching TRBD2 (6 bases). V was pared by 5 bases and J by 5 bases, with 21 bases between. The germline gives CDR1 SGHAT, CDR2 FQNNGV. CDR3 size: 16 residues. As DNA, the CDR3 is TGTGCCAGCAGCCCAACTAGCTCCGGAGGTCTGGAGACCCAGTACTTC. Its protein is CASSPTSSGGLETQYF.

The chain uses TRBV19 and TRBJ2-3; 8 nucleotides align to TRBD1. The CDR3 is 15 residues long. In germline, CDR1 is LNHDA, CDR2 SQIVND (reference sequence). V trimming: 3 bases; J trimming: 4 bases; junction bases outside the gene matches: 6. The CDR3 sequence: CASSIQGAVADTQYF. In nucleotides, the CDR3 is TGTGCCAGTAGTATTCAGGGGGCAGTGGCAGATACGCAGTATTTT.

The rearrangement links TRBV12-3 or TRBV12-4 to TRBJ2-7, with 7 bases fitting TRBD2. The CDR3 consists of 13 residues. Trimming at V came to 3 bases and at J to 13 bases, leaving 12 bases not matched to a gene. CDR3 nucleotide sequence: TGTGCCAGCAGTTTGAGTGCTAGCGGTCGCGAATACTTC. Protein sequence: CASSLSASGREYF.

The chain links TRBV6-5 to TRBJ1-1; possibly TRBD1 for D (6 bases). V was pared by 0 bases and J by 4 bases, with 9 bases between. The germline V gene has CDR1 MNHEY and CDR2 SVGAGI. This CDR3 is 14 amino acids long. The CDR3 reads CASSYSSRGTEAFF. CDR3 nucleotides: TGTGCCAGCAGTTACTCGAGCAGGGGCACTGAAGCTTTCTTT.

With regard to this clone: This sample also contains other DNA sequences that code for the same CDR3. The chain recombines TRBV29-1 with TRBJ1-5, with D perhaps matching TRBD1 (6 bases). The V gene lost 4 bases and the J gene lost 2 bases, with 9 bases spanning the gap. This CDR3 comprises 13 residues. CDR1 is SQVTM, CDR2 ANQGSEA, per germline. The CDR3: CSVGAGGNQPQHF. The CDR3 nucleotides read TGCAGCGTTGGGGCAGGGGGCAATCAGCCCCAGCATTTT.

This chain links TRBV7-8 with TRBJ1-4; TRBD1 aligns across 8 bases. The germline CDR1 and CDR2 sequences are SGHVS and FQNEAQ. This CDR3 comprises 15 residues. The ends lost 1 base at V and 5 bases at J; junction bases unmatched: 3. The CDR3, as DNA: TGTGCCAGCAGCTTAGGGGGACAGGAAAATGAAAAACTGTTTTTT. Protein sequence: CASSLGGQENEKLFF.

V is TRBV19 and J is TRBJ1-2; D is unresolved. V lost 6 bases, J lost 6 bases, and 14 bases lay in between. This CDR3 region has 13 residues. Germline V gene sequence: CDR1 LNHDA, CDR2 SQIVND (reference sequence). The CDR3 nucleotides read TGTGCCAGTAGATCCCCGGGGAGGGATGGCTACACCTTC. Translated: CASRSPGRDGYTF.

V and J are TRBV9 and TRBJ2-1; TRBD2 agrees at 11 bases. V dropped 0 bases and J dropped 0; count of bases not matched to a gene: 14. The CDR3 has 21 amino acids. Germline CDR1 reads SGDLS; CDR2 reads YYNGEE. The CDR3 is CASSVERGGTSGFSSYNEQFF. Here the CDR3 DNA reads TGTGCCAGCAGCGTAGAGAGAGGAGGGACTAGCGGCTTTAGCTCCTACAATGAGCAGTTCTTC.